This TCR beta chain originates from a study of blood T cells in healthy people across ages. Then a second PCR, running roughly 7 to 11 cycles, was carried out with a sample-barcoded 5' primer and a J-beta primer mix. TCRdb itself ran the 5' RACE reads through MiXCR, one entry per CDR3 protein. This sample has 900,000 to 950,000 distinct CDR3 sequences, with almost 30% found just once. To note about this clonotype: Its antigen is unidentified. A single base separates this from a much larger clone, so it may be a read error.

Findings and limits, study-wide: The study regarded diversity estimates from one million T cells as underestimates. It was not possible, with unsorted PBMCs, to conclusively compare naive and antigen-experienced cells.

The germline V gene has CDR1 MNHEY and CDR2 SMNVEV (reference sequence). This CDR3 has 14 amino acids. Trimming removed 5 bases at V and 4 bases at J, with 14 bases between. This sample was also put to use in a study of T cells of mothers and their children. In that study: TCR recombination output is shaped by thymic selection similarly in related and unrelated pairs. Normalized overlap was always slightly, never significantly, higher in related than unrelated mother-child pairs.

The sample taken for sequencing was blood. This receptor was identified in a woman between 35 and 50 years old in good health. This chain uses TRBV27 with TRBJ2-5; D gene unclear. CDR3 DNA sequence: TGTGCCAGCAGTAGGTGTCGGACGAGAGAGACCCAGTACTTC. Its protein is CASSRCRTRETQYF.